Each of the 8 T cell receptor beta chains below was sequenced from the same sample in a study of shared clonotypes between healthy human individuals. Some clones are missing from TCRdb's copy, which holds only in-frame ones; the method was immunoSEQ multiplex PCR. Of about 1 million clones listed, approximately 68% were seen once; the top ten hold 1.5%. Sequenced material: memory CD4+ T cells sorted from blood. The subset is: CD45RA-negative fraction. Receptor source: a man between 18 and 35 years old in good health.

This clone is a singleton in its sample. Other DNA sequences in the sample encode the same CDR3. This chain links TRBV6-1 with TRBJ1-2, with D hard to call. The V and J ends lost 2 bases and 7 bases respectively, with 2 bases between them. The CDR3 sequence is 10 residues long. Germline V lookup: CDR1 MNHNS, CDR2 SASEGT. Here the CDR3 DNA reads TGTGCCAGCAGTGAAATTGGCTACACCTTC. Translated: CASSEIGYTF.

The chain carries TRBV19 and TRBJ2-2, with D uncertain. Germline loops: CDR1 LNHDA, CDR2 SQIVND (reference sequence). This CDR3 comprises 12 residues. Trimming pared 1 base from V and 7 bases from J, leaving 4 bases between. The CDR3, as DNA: TGTGCCAGTAGTATAGCTATCGGGGAGCTGTTTTTT. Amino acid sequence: CASSIAIGELFF.

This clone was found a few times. The CDR3 is CASSLRGKGNEKLFF. The CDR3 DNA is TGTGCCAGCAGCTTACGGGGGAAGGGGAATGAAAAACTGTTTTTT. The chain joins TRBV11-2 to TRBJ1-4, with D possibly matching TRBD1 (5 bases). Germline V gene sequence: CDR1 SGHAT, CDR2 FQNNGV. V lost 2 bases and J 5 bases, leaving 12 bases between the germline ends. The CDR3 has 15 amino acids. Looking up the rest from reference TRBV11-2 and TRBJ1-4 gives the full variable domain: EAGVAQSPRYKIIEKRQSVAFWCNPISGHATLYWYQQILGQGPKLLIQFQNNGVVDDSQLPKDRFSAERLKGVDSTLKIQPAKLEDSAVYLCASSLRGKGNEKLFFGSGTQLSVL.

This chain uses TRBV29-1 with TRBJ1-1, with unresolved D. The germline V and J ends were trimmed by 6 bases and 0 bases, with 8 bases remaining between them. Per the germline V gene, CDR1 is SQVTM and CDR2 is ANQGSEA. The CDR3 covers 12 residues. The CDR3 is CSVSQVNTEAFF. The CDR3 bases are TGCAGCGTATCGCAGGTGAACACTGAAGCTTTCTTT.

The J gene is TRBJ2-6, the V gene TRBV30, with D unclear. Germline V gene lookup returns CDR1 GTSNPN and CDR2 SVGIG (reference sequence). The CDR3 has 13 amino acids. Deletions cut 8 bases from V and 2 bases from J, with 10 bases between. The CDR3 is CALDWAGANVLTF. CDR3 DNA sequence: TGTGCCCTTGATTGGGCTGGGGCCAACGTCCTGACTTTC.

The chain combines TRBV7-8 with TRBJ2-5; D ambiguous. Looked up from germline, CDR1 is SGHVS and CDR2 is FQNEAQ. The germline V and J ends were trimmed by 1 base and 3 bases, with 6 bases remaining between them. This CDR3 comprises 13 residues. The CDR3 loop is CASSLVHKETQYF. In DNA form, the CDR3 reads TGTGCCAGCAGCTTAGTTCATAAAGAGACCCAGTACTTC.

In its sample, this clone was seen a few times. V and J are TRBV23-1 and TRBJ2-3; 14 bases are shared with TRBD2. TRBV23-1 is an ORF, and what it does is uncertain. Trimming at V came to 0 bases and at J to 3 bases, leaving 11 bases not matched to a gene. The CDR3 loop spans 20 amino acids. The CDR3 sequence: CASSQSRTSGGTIPTDTQYF. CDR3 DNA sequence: TGCGCCAGCAGTCAATCCAGGACTAGCGGGGGGACAATACCAACAGATACGCAGTATTTT.

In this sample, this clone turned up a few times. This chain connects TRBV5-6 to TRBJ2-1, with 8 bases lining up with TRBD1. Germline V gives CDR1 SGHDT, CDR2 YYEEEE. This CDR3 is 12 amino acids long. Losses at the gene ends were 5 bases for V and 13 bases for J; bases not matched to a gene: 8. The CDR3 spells CASSTRQGYQFF. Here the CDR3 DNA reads TGTGCCAGCAGTACAAGACAGGGGTATCAGTTCTTC.